One sample yielded the 19 T cell receptor beta chains listed below, sequenced in a study of human T cells and chemical hapten exposure. From the RACE reads, TCRdb called clonotypes with MiXCR, one entry per CDR3 protein. The sample lists around 190,000 distinct CDR3 sequences, about 22% occurring once. The time point denotes: patch test 1, 2 weeks after DPC sensitization. Sample treatment: therapeutic diphenylcyclopropenone sensitization with weekly scalp DPC. The material sequenced was whole blood, taken in connection with sensitization to the hapten diphenylcyclopropenone (DPC). All receptors derive from a woman aged 45 to 65 with alopecia areata. Some clones in this sample may be carry-over from other donors' samples.

This clonotype appeared a few times. This sequence joins TRBV29-1 and TRBJ1-1; D possibly corresponds to TRBD1 (5 bases). V lost 7 bases to trimming and J lost 5 bases, with 8 bases between them. This CDR3 spans 10 amino acids. The germline gives CDR1 SQVTM, CDR2 ANQGSEA. CDR3 in DNA: TGCAGCGGGGGGGGAACTGAAGCTTTCTTT. It yields the protein CSGGGTEAFF.

This clonotype was found a few times. This chain uses TRBV5-6 with TRBJ2-7, with 7 bases aligning to TRBD1. V lost 3 bases, J lost 1 base, and 1 base stayed unmatched. This CDR3 is 13 amino acids long. Germline assignment: CDR1 SGHDT and CDR2 YYEEEE. The chain's CDR3 is CASSSTGSYEQYF. The CDR3 nucleotides read TGTGCCAGCAGCTCGACAGGGTCCTACGAGCAGTACTTC.

This clonotype was picked up a small number of times. The gene calls are TRBV5-5 and TRBJ1-4, with a weak D call TRBD1 (5 bases). CDR1 is SGHKS, CDR2 YYEKEE, per germline (reference sequence). The CDR3 sequence is 14 residues long. V was clipped by 2 bases and J by 7 bases, with 12 bases between them. DNA of the CDR3: TGTGCCAGCAGCTTCAGCCAGGGTGGTGAAAAACTGTTTTTT. It is translated as CASSFSQGGEKLFF.

This clonotype was detected only a few times. This chain connects TRBV25-1 to TRBJ1-3, with 7 bases matching TRBD1. The CDR3 totals 15 residues. V trimming: 2 bases; J trimming: 6 bases; junction bases outside the gene matches: 7. The V gene's germline CDR1 is MGHDK and CDR2 SYGVNS. The CDR3 here is CASSEIGTVANTIYF. The CDR3 DNA follows: TGTGCCAGCAGTGAAATCGGGACAGTAGCAAACACCATATATTTT.

The rearrangement uses TRBV27 and TRBJ2-1; D uncertain. The germline CDR1 and CDR2 sequences are MNHEY and SMNVEV (reference sequence). Between the trimmed V and J ends, which lost 1 base and 15 bases, there was a span of 19 bases. The CDR3 covers 14 residues. Here the CDR3 reads CASSLFMGVARRFF. Here the CDR3 DNA reads TGTGCCAGCAGTTTATTTATGGGCGTGGCGAGGCGGTTCTTC.

There are many counts of this clonotype. The rearrangement uses TRBV20-1 and TRBJ2-7; TRBD1 agrees at 7 bases. This CDR3 has 15 residues. Germline CDR1 reads DFQATT; CDR2 reads SNEGSKA (reference sequence). The junction had 17 bases not matched to a gene; V was cut back by 5 bases and J by 7 bases. CDR3 amino acids: CSAVGQVLWMGEQYF. For the CDR3, the DNA is TGCAGTGCTGTTGGACAGGTCCTTTGGATGGGGGAGCAGTACTTC.

This rearrangement joins TRBV10-3 to TRBJ2-6; 9 nucleotides line up with TRBD1. The junction had 11 bases not matched to a gene; V was cut back by 11 bases and J by 0 bases. The CDR3 runs 17 residues. CDR1 ENHRY and CDR2 SYGVKD come from the germline V gene. Here the CDR3 reads CASTRGTGPSGANVLTF. CDR3 in DNA: TGTGCCTCTACTCGTGGGACAGGGCCCTCTGGGGCCAACGTCCTGACTTTC.

This clonotype was seen more than once but under ten times. Here the CDR3 DNA reads TGTGCCAGCAGTGCGGGGGGGAATGAGCAGTTCTTC. This encodes CASSAGGNEQFF. The chain couples TRBV6-5 to TRBJ2-1, with 9 bases aligning to TRBD2. Per the germline V gene, CDR1 is MNHEY and CDR2 is SVGAGI. The V gene end was trimmed by 5 bases and the J gene end by 7 bases; junction bases not matched to a gene: 0. The CDR3 loop spans 12 amino acids.

A few counts support this clonotype. This rearrangement joins TRBV2 to TRBJ2-1; D might be TRBD2 (5 bases). Germline CDR1 SNHLY, CDR2 FYNNEI. The V gene lost 10 bases and the J gene lost 5 bases, with 9 bases spanning the gap. The CDR3 runs 11 residues. CDR3 nucleotide sequence: TGTGCCACGGGAATGAACAATGAGCAGTTCTTC. It codes for CATGMNNEQFF.

This sequence joins TRBV5-5 and TRBJ2-1; 10 positions agree with TRBD1. The junction had 4 bases not matched to a gene; V was cut back by 6 bases and J by 7 bases. The V gene's germline CDR1 is SGHKS and CDR2 YYEKEE (reference sequence). The CDR3 loop spans 13 amino acids. The CDR3 DNA is TGTGCCAGCAAAAGGACAGGGGGGAATGAGCAGTTCTTC. Translating it yields CASKRTGGNEQFF.

This clonotype was observed a few times. The V call is TRBV29-1, the J call TRBJ2-7; D tentatively reads TRBD1 or TRBD2 (5 bases each). V shed 6 bases and J shed 0 bases, with 15 bases lying between them. The length of the CDR3 is 14 residues. Per germline, CDR1 SQVTM and CDR2 ANQGSEA. CDR3 DNA sequence: TGCAGCGTAAGGGGCCGAGGGAGCTCCTACGAGCAGTACTTC. The encoded protein is CSVRGRGSSYEQYF.

This clonotype occurred once. V usage is TRBV20-1 and J usage is TRBJ1-1, with 11 positions matching TRBD1. Germline V CDR1 and CDR2: DFQATT, SNEGSKA (reference sequence). V lost 6 bases and J lost 5; bases outside the gene matches: 5. The CDR3 has 13 residues. The DNA for the CDR3 is TGCAGTGCCCCGGACAGGGGGCGGACTGAAGCTTTCTTT. Amino acids: CSAPDRGRTEAFF.

In this sample, this clonotype turned up a few times. CDR3 sequence reads: CASSLDPSTDTQYF. The CDR3 DNA sequence: TGCGCCAGCAGCTTGGACCCTAGCACAGATACGCAGTATTTT. The J gene is TRBJ2-3, the V gene TRBV5-1; no definite D call. Trimming shortened V by 0 bases and J by 0 bases, and 5 bases separated the two germline ends. This CDR3 has 14 residues. CDR1 and CDR2 (germline): SGHRS, YFSETQ.

This clonotype showed up just a few times. The V call is TRBV9, the J call TRBJ1-2; D is uncertain. V lost 1 base and J 3 bases, leaving 13 bases between the germline ends. The CDR3 has 15 residues. Germline CDR1 and CDR2: SGDLS and YYNGEE. In nucleotides, the CDR3 is TGTGCCAGCAGCGTATCTAGACAAAAGTACTATGGCTACACCTTC. Translation gives CASSVSRQKYYGYTF. Complete variable domain (other parts from reference TRBV9 and TRBJ1-2): DSGVTQTPKHLITATGQRVTLRCSPRSGDLSVYWYQQSLDQGLQFLIQYYNGEERAKGNILERFSAQQFPDLHSELNLSSLELGDSALYFCASSVSRQKYYGYTFGSGTRLTVV.

This clonotype was counted only a few times. This rearrangement joins TRBV4-2 to TRBJ2-1; 13 positions agree with TRBD2. V shed 8 bases, J shed 6 bases, and the junction held 7 bases outside the gene matches. The germline CDR1 and CDR2 sequences are LGHNA and YNFKEQ. This CDR3 contains 15 residues. The chain's CDR3 is CASEATSGRANEQFF. In nucleotides, the CDR3 is TGTGCCAGCGAGGCAACTAGCGGGAGGGCCAATGAGCAGTTCTTC.

The chain couples TRBV9 to TRBJ2-7; 7 nucleotides align to TRBD2. CDR3 length: 14 residues. V dropped 4 bases and J dropped 6; count of bases not matched to a gene: 10. Germline V gene sequence: CDR1 SGDLS, CDR2 YYNGEE. The CDR3 sequence is CASSRAGRSFEQYF. The CDR3 coding sequence is TGTGCCAGCAGCCGAGCGGGAAGATCGTTCGAGCAGTACTTC.

The rearrangement uses TRBV20-1 and TRBJ1-1, with D uncertain. The CDR3 contains 14 residues. V was trimmed by 3 bases and J by 4 bases, leaving 15 bases between them. In germline, CDR1 is DFQATT, CDR2 SNEGSKA (reference sequence). This CDR3 reads CSASRVALSTEAFF. CDR3 in DNA: TGCAGTGCTAGCCGGGTTGCGTTGAGCACTGAAGCTTTCTTT.

The V gene is TRBV6-5, the J gene TRBJ2-7, with 8 bases lining up with TRBD2. The CDR3 contains 15 residues. CDR1 and CDR2 (germline): MNHEY, SVGAGI. Germline trimming cut 5 bases from V and 0 bases from J; bases unmatched to any gene: 6. The CDR3 DNA sequence: TGTGCCAGCAGTAGGGGACTAGTCAGCTCCTACGAGCAGTACTTC. Protein sequence: CASSRGLVSSYEQYF.

The CDR3 DNA reads TGTGCCAGCAGTTACTCGAAGGGACAGGGATCGTCCGCCGCTTTCTTT. It codes for CASSYSKGQGSSAAFF. This chain uses TRBV6-5 with TRBJ1-1; TRBD1 aligns across 9 bases. J was trimmed by 11 bases and V by 0 bases; bases with no gene match: 13. Germline values: CDR1 MNHEY, CDR2 SVGAGI. The CDR3 loop spans 16 amino acids.